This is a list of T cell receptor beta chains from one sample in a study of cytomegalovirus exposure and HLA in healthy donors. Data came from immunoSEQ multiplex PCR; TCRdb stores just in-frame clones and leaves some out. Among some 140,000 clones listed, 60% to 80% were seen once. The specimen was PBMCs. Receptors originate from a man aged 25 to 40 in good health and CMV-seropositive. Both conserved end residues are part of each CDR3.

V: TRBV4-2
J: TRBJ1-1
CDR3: CASSQEAGENTEAFF

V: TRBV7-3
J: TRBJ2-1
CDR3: CASSLNGGRGNEQFF

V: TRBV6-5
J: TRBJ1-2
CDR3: CASSYLGTGELWTF

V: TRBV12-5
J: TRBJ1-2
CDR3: CASGVRDTYGYTF

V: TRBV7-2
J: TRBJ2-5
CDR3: CASSLNYGTQYF

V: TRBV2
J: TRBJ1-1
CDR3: CASRVGQGDTEAFF

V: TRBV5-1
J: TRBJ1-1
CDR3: CASSLDRVEAEAFF

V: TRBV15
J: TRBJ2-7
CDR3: CATSRLQTGTQQQYF

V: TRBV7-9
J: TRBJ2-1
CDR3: CASSLGRGLSREQFF

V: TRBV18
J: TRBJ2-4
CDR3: CASSQGQGNIQYF

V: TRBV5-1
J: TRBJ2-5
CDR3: CASSTGTSGRETQYF

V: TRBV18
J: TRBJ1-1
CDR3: CASSPGTGDTEAFF

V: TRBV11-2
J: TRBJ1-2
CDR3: CASSYTGTPNYGYTF

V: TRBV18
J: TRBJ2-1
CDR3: CASSPPGQGEQFF

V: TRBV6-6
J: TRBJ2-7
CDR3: CASSELSYEQYF

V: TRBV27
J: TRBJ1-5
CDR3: CASSFGGAGQPQHF

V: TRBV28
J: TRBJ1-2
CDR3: CASSFPAGGNYGYTF

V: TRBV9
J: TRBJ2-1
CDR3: CASSSRLTGGRYNEQFF

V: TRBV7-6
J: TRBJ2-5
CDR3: CASSLVYGRGGETQYF

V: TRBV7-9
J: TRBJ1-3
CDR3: CASSLGSSSGNTIYF

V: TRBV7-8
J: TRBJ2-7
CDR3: CASSARLAGVSEQYF

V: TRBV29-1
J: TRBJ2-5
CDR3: CSVTLGPIQETQYF

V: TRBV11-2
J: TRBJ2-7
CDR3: CASSPGTSGYYEQYF

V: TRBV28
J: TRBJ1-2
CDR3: CASTKGQGVPGYTF

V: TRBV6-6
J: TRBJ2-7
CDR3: CASRTGDEQYF

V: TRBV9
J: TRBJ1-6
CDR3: CASSQGQNNSPLHF

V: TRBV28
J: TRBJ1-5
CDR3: CASSSPGGDETQHF